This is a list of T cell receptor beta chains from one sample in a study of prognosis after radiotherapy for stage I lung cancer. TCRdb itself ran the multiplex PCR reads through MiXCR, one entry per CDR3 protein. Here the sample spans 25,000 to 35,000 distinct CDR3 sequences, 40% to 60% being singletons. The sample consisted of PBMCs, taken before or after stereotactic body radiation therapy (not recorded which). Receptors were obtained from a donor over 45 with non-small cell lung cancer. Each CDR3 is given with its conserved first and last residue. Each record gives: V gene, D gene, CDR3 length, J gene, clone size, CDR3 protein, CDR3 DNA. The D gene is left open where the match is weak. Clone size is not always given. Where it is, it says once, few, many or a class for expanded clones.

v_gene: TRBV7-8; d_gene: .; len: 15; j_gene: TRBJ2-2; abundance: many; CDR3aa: CASSLATVDTGELFF; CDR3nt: TGTGCCAGCAGCTTAGCCACAGTCGACACCGGGGAGCTGTTTTTT
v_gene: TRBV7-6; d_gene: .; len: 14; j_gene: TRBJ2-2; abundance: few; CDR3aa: CASSLVSENGELFF; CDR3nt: TGTGCCAGCAGCTTAGTTTCGGAAAACGGGGAGCTGTTTTTT
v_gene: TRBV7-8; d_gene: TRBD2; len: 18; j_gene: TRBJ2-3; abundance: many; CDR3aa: CASSFSTSGYTSTDTQYF; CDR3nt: TGTGCCAGCAGCTTCTCGACTAGCGGATATACTAGCACAGATACGCAGTATTTT
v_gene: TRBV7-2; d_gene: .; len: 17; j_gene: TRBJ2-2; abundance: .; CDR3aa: CASSSDTEGGHTGELFF; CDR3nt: TGTGCCAGCAGCTCGGACACGGAGGGGGGTCACACCGGGGAGCTGTTTTTT
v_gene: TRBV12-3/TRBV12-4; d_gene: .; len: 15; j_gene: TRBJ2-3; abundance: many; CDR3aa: CASSLGGGRVSRQYF; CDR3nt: TGTGCCAGCAGTTTAGGGGGGGGGCGAGTCTCTCGGCAGTATTTT
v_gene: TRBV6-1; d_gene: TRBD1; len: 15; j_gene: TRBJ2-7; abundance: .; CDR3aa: CASRAKLTGYGRQYF; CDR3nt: TGTGCCAGCAGGGCCAAATTGACAGGGTATGGACGGCAGTACTTC
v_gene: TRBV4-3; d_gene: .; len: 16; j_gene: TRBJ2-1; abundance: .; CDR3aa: CASSQDPYGTYNEQFF; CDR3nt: TGCGCCAGCAGCCAAGATCCTTACGGGACCTACAATGAGCAGTTCTTC
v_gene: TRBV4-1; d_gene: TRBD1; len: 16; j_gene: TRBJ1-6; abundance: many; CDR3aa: CASSQEDRARNSPLHF; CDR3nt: TGCGCCAGCAGCCAGGAGGACAGGGCGAGGAATTCACCCCTCCACTTT
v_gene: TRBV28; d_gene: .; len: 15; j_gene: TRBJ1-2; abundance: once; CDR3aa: CASSRPGVVYYGYTF; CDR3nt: TGTGCCAGCAGCCGCCCCGGTGTGGTGTACTATGGCTACACCTTC
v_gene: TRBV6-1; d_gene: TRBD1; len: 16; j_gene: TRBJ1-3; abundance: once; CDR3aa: CASSEWGQGPENTIYF; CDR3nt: TGTGCCAGCAGTGAATGGGGACAGGGACCTGAAAACACCATATATTTT
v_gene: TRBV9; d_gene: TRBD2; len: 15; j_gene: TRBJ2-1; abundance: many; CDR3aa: CASSATGGHYNEQFF; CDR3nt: TGTGCCAGCAGCGCTACGGGAGGGCATTACAATGAGCAGTTCTTC
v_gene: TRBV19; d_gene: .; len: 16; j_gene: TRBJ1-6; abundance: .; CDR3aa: CASRSRMGADNSPLHF; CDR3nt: TGTGCCAGTCGGTCTAGGATGGGGGCCGACAATTCACCCCTCCACTTT
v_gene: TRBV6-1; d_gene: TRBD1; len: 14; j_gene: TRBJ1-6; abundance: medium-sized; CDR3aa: CASSYRGRNSPLHF; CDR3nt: TGTGCCAGCAGTTACAGGGGGCGAAATTCACCCCTCCACTTT
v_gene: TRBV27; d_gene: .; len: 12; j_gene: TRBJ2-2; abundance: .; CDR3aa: CASSLHTGELFF; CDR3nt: TGTGCCAGCAGTTTACACACCGGGGAGCTGTTTTTT
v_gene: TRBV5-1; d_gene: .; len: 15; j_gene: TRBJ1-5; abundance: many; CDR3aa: CASSLAGIRNQPQHF; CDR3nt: TGCGCCAGCAGCTTGGCTGGGATTAGGAATCAGCCCCAGCATTTT
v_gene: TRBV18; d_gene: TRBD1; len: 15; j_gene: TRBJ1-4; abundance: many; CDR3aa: CASSPDRATNEKLFF; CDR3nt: TGTGCCAGCTCACCCGACAGGGCGACTAATGAAAAACTGTTTTTT
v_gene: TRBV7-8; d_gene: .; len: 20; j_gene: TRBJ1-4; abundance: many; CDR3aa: CASSPFPRDPGPGTNEKLFF; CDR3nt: TGTGCCAGCAGCCCGTTCCCCCGGGACCCCGGGCCGGGGACTAATGAAAAACTGTTTTTT
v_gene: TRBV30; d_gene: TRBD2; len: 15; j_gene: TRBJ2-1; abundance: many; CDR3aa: CAWSVRGGAYNEQFF; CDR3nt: TGTGCCTGGAGTGTACGGGGGGGGGCCTACAATGAGCAGTTCTTC
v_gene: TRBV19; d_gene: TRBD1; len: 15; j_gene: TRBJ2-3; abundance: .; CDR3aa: CASSRLGQGAVTQYF; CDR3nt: TGTGCCAGTAGTAGACTCGGACAGGGGGCAGTTACGCAGTATTTT
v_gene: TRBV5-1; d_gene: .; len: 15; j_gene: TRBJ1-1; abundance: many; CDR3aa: CASSWSYRQNTEAFF; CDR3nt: TGCGCCAGCAGCTGGTCTTATCGACAGAACACTGAAGCTTTCTTT
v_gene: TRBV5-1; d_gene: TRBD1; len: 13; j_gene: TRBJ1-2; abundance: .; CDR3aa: CASRPGTGGGYTF; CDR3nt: TGCGCCAGCAGACCCGGGACAGGGGGTGGCTACACCTTC
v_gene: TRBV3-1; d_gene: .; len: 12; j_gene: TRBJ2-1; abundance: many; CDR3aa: CASSNGGTEQFF; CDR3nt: TGTGCCAGCAGTAATGGGGGGACTGAGCAGTTCTTC
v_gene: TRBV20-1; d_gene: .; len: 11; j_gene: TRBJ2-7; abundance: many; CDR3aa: CSASRTVEQYF; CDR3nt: TGCAGTGCTAGTAGGACAGTCGAGCAGTACTTC
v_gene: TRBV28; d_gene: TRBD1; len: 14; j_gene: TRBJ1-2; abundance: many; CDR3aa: CASSSRGQDYGYTF; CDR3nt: TGTGCCAGCAGTTCCCGGGGACAGGACTATGGCTACACCTTC
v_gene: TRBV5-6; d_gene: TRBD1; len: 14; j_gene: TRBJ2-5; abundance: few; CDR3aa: CARSWDRVSETQYF; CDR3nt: TGTGCCAGAAGCTGGGACAGGGTTTCAGAGACCCAGTACTTC
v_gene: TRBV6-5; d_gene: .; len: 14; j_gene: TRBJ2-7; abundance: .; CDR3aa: CASSYNVRDYEQYF; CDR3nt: TGTGCCAGCAGTTATAACGTTCGGGACTACGAGCAGTACTTC
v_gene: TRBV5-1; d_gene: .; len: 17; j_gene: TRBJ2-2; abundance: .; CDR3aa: CASSLEPTGPNTGELFF; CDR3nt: TGCGCCAGCAGCTTGGAGCCCACAGGACCCAACACCGGGGAGCTGTTTTTT
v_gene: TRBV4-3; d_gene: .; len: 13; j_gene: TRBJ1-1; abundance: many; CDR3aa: CASSWTGNTEAFF; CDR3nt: TGCGCCAGCAGTTGGACGGGTAACACTGAAGCTTTCTTT
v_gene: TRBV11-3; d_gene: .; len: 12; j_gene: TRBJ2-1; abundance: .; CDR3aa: CASSFISNEQFF; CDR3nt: TGTGCCAGCAGCTTCATTAGCAATGAGCAGTTCTTC
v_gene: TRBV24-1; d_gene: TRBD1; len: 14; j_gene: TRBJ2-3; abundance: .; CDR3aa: CAPSNNRDSDTQYF; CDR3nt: TGTGCCCCCAGTAATAACCGGGACAGCGATACGCAGTATTTT
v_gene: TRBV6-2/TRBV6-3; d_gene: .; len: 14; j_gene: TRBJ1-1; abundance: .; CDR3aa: CASSGAGWGTEDFF; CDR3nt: TGTGCCAGCAGTGGAGCCGGCTGGGGGACTGAAGATTTTTTT
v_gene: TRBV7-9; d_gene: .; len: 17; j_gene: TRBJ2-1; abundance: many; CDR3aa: CASSFGRVGGPPNEQFF; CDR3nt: TGTGCCAGCAGCTTTGGACGGGTTGGCGGACCCCCCAATGAGCAGTTCTTC
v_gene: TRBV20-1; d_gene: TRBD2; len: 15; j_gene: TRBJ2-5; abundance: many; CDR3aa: CSARGASGSTETQYF; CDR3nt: TGCAGTGCTAGAGGGGCTAGCGGGAGTACGGAGACCCAGTACTTC
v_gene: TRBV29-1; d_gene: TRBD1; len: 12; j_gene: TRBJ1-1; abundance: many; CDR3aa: CSVDRQGTEAFF; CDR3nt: TGCAGCGTTGATCGACAGGGCACTGAAGCTTTCTTT
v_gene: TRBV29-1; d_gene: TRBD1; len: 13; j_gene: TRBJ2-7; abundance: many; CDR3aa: CSALGDRVYEQYF; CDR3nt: TGCAGCGCGTTGGGTGACAGGGTTTACGAGCAGTACTTC
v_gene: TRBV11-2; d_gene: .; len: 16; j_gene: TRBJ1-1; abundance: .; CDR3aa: CASSLEWRTVKTKSFF; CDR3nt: TGTGCCAGCAGCTTAGAATGGCGGACAGTGAAAACTAAATCTTTCTTT
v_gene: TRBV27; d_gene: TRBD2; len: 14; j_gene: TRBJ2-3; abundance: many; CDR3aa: CASTRAGGTDTQYF; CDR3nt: TGTGCCAGCACCCGAGCGGGAGGCACAGATACGCAGTATTTT
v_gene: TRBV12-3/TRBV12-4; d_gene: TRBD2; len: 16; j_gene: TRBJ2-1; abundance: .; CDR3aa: CASSLSGLGGKNEQFF; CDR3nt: TGTGCCAGCAGTTTAAGTGGGCTGGGGGGGAAGAATGAGCAGTTCTTC
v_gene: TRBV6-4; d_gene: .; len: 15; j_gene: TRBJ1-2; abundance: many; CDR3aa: CASSERGAANYGYTF; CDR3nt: TGTGCCAGCAGTGAACGGGGGGCGGCTAACTATGGCTACACCTTC
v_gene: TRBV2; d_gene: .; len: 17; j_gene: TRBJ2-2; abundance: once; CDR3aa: CASSAAWGQGWGGELFF; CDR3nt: TGTGCCAGCAGTGCGGCGTGGGGCCAGGGGTGGGGCGGGGAGCTGTTTTTT
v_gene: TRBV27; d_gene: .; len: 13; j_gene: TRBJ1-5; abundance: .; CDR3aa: CASRGAFNQPQHF; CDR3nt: TGTGCCAGCAGAGGGGCCTTTAATCAGCCCCAGCATTTT
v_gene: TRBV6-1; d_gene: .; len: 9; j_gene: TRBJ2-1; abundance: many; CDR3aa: CASSNEQFF; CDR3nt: TGTGCCAGCAGCAATGAGCAGTTCTTC
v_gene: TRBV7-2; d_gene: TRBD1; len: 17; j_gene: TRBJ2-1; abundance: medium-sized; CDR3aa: CASSLSGRQGAGNEQFF; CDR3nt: TGTGCCAGCAGCTTATCCGGAAGACAGGGGGCAGGGAATGAGCAGTTCTTC
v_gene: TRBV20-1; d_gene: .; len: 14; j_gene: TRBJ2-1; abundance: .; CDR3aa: CSARFSGPSSEQFF; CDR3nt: TGCAGTGCTAGGTTTTCGGGACCGAGCTCTGAGCAGTTCTTC
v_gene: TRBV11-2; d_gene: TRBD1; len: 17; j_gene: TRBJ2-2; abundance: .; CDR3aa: CASSLEVTGKNTGELFF; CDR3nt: TGTGCCAGCAGCTTAGAAGTGACAGGGAAGAACACCGGGGAGCTGTTTTTT
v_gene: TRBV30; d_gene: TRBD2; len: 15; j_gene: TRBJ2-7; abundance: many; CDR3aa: CAWSTGTRGRDEQYF; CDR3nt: TGTGCCTGGAGTACCGGGACTAGAGGCCGGGACGAGCAGTACTTC
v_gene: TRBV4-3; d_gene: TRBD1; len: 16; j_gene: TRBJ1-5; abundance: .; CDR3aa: CASSQDLGTGGQPQHF; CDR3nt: TGCGCCAGCAGCCAAGATCTCGGGACAGGGGGTCAGCCCCAGCATTTT
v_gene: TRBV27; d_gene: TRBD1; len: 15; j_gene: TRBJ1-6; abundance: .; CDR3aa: CASSYGQGDNSPLHF; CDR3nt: TGTGCCAGCAGTTACGGACAGGGGGATAATTCACCCCTCCACTTT
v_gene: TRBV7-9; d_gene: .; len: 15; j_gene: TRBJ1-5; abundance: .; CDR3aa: CASIPPGRDYSAQHF; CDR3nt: TGTGCCAGCATCCCCCCGGGTAGGGACTACTCAGCCCAGCATTTT
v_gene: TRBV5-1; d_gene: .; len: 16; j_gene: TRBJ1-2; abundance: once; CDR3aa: CASSSRDQGDDYGYTF; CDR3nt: TGCGCCAGCAGCTCGCGCGACCAAGGGGACGACTATGGCTACACCTTC
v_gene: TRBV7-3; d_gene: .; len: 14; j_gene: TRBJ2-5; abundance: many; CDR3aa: CASSLTRGEETQYF; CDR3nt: TGTGCCAGCAGCTTAACTAGGGGGGAAGAGACCCAGTACTTC
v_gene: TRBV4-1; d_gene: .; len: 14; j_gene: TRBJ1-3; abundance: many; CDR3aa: CASSKETSGNTIYF; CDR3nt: TGCGCCAGCAGCAAGGAAACCTCTGGAAACACCATATATTTT
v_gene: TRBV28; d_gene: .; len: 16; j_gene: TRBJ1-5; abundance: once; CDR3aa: CASSSGQAARNQPQHF; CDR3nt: TGTGCCAGCAGTTCCGGCCAGGCGGCTCGCAATCAGCCCCAGCATTTT
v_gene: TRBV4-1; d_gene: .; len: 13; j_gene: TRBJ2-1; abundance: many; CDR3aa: CASSQDIFREQFF; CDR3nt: TGCGCCAGCAGCCAAGATATCTTCCGAGAGCAGTTCTTC
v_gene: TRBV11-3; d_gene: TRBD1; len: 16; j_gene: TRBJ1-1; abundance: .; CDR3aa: CASSPGQGRKNTEAFF; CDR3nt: TGTGCCAGCAGCCCTGGACAGGGACGAAAGAACACTGAAGCTTTCTTT
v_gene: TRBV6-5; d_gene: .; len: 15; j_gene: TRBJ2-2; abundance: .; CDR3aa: CASSLGGSHTGELFF; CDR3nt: TGTGCCAGCAGTTTAGGTGGGAGTCACACCGGGGAGCTGTTTTTT
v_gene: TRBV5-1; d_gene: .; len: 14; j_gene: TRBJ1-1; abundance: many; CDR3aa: CASSLTEWDTEAFF; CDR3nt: TGCGCCAGCAGCTTAACCGAATGGGACACTGAAGCTTTCTTT
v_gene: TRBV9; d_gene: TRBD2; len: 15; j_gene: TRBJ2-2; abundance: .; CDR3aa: CASSAGGSNTGELFF; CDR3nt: TGTGCCAGCAGCGCGGGAGGTTCGAACACCGGGGAGCTGTTTTTT